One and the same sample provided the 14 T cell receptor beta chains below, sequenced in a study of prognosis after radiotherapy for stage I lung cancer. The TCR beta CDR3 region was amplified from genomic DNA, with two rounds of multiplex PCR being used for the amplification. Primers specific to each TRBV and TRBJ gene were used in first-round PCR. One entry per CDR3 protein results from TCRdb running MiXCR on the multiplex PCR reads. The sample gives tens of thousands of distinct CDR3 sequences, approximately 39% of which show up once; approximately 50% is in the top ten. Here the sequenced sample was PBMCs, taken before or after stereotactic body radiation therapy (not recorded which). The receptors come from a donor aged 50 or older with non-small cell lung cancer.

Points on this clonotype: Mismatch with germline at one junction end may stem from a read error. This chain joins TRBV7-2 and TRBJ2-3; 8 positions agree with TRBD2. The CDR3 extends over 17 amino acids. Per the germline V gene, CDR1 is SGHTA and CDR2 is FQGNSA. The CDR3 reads CASSFLVRGGREDKQYF. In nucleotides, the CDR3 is TGTGCCAGCAGCTTCCTAGTTAGGGGGGGGCGGGAGGATAAGCAGTATTTT.

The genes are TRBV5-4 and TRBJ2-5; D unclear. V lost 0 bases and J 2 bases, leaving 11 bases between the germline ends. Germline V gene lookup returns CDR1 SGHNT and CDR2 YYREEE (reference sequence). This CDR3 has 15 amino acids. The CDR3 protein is CASSLVVAEQETQYF. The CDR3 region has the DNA TGTGCCAGCAGCTTGGTTGTTGCAGAGCAAGAGACCCAGTACTTC.

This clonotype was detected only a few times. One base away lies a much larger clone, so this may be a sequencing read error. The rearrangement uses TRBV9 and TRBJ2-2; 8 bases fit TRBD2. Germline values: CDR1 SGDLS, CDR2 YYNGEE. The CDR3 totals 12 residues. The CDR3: CASSVASGGLFF. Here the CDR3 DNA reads TGTGCCAGCAGCGTAGCGAGCGGGGGGCTGTTTTTT.

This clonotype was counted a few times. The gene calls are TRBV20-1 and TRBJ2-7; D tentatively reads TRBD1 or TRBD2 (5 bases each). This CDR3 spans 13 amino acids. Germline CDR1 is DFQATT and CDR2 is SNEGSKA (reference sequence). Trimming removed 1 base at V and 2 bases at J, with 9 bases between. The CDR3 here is CSARVGVAYEQYF. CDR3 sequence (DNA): TGCAGTGCTAGAGTGGGGGTAGCCTACGAGCAGTACTTC.

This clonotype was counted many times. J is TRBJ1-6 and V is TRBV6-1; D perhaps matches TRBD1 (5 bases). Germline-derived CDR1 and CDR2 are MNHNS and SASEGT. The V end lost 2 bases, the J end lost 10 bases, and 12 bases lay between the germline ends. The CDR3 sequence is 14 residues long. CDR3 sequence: CASSERGPLSPLHF. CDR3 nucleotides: TGTGCCAGCAGTGAAAGGGGACCGCTATCACCCCTCCACTTT.

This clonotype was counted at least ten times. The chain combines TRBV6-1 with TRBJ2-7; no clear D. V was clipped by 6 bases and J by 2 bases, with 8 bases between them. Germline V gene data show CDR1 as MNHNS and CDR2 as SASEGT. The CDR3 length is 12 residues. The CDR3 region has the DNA TGTGCCAGCAGGGGCAGAACCTACGAGCAGTACTTC. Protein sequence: CASRGRTYEQYF.

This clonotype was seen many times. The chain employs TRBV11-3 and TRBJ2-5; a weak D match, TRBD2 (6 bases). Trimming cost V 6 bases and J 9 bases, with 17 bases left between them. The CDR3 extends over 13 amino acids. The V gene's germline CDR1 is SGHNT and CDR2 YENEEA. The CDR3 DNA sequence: TGTGCCAGCAGTTCGGGACTCCCGGAGGCCCAGTACTTC. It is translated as CASSSGLPEAQYF.

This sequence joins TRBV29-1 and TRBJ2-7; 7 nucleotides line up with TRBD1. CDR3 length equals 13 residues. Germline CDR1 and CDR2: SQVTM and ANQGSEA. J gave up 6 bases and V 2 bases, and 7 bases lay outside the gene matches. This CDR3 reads CSVERDRGGEQYF. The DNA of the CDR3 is TGCAGCGTTGAAAGGGACAGAGGGGGCGAGCAGTACTTC.

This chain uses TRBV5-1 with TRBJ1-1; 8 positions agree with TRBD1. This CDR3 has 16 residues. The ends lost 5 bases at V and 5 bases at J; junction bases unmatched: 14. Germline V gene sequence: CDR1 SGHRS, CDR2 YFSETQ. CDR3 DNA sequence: TGCGCCAGCAGGCCGTGGGCAGGGGGCACGAATACTGAAGCTTTCTTT. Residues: CASRPWAGGTNTEAFF.

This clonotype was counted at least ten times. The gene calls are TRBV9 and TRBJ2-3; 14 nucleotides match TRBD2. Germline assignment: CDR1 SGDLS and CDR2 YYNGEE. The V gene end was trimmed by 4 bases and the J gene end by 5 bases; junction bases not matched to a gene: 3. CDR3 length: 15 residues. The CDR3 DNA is TGTGCCAGCAGCTCGACTAGCGGGAGGGAAGATACGCAGTATTTT. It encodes CASSSTSGREDTQYF.

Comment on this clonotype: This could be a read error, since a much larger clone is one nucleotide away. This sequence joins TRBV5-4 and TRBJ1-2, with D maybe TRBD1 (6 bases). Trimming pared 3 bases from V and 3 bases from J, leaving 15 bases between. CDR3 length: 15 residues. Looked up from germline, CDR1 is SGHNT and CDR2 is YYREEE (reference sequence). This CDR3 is CASSSGRGADYGYTF. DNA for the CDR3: TGTGCCAGCAGCTCGGGACGGGGGGCCGACTATGGCTACACCTTC.

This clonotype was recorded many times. CDR3 protein: CASSQGGGTGRGEKLFF. In DNA, the CDR3 is TGCGCCAGCAGCCAAGGAGGCGGGACAGGGAGAGGTGAAAAACTGTTTTTT. This rearrangement joins TRBV4-1 to TRBJ1-4; 9 bases align to TRBD1. Losses at the gene ends were 1 base for V and 7 bases for J; bases not matched to a gene: 10. CDR1 is MGHRA and CDR2 is YSYEKL in the germline V gene. This CDR3 has 17 amino acids.

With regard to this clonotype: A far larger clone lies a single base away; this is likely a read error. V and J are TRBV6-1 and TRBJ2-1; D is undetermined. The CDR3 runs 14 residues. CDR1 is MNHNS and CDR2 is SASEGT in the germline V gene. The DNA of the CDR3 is TGTGCCAGCAGTTTTCGGAGCTCCTACAATGATCAGTTCTTC. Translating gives CASSFRSSYNDQFF.

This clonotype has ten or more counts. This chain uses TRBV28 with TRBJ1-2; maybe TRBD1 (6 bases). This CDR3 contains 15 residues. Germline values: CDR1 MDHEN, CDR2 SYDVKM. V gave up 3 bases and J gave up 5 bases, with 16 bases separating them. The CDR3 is CASSFGGGARYGYTF. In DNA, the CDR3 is TGTGCCAGCAGTTTTGGCGGGGGGGCGAGGTATGGCTACACCTTC.